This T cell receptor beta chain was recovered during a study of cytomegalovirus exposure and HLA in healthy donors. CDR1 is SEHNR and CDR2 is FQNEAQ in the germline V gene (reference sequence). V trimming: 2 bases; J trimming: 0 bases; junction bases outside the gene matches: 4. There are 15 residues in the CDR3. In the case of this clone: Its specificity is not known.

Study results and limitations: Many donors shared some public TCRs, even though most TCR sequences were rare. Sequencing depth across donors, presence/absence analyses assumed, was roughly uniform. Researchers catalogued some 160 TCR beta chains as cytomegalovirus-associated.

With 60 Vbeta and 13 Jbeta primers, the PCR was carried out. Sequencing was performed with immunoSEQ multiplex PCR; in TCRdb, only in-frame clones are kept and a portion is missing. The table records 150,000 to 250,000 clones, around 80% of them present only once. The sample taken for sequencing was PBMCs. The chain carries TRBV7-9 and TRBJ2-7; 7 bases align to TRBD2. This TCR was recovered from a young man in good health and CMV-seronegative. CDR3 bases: TGTGCCAGCAGCTTACGGGGGGAGAGCTCCTACGAGCAGTACTTC. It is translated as CASSLRGESSYEQYF. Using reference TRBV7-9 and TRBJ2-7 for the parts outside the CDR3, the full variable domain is DTGVSQNPRHKITKRGQNVTFRCDPISEHNRLYWYRQTLGQGPEFLTYFQNEAQLEKSRLLSDRFSAERPKGSFSTLEIQRTEQGDSAMYLCASSLRGESSYEQYFGPGTRLTVT.